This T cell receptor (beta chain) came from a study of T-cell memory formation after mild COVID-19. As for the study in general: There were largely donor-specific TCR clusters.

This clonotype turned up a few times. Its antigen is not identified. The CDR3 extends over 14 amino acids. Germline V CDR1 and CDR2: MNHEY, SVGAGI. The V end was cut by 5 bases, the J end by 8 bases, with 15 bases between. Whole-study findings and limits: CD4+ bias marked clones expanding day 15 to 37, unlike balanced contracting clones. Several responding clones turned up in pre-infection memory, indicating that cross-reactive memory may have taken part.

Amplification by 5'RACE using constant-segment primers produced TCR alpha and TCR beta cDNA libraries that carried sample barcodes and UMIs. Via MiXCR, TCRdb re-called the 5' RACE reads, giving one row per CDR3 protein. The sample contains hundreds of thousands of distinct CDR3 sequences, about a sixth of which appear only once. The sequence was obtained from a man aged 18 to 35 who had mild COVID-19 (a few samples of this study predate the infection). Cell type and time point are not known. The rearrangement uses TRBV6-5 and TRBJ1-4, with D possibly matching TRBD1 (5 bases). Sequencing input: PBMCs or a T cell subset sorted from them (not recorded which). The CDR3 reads CASSGGGKEEKLFF. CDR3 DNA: TGTGCCAGCAGTGGGGGAGGGAAAGAAGAAAAACTGTTTTTT.